This T cell receptor (beta chain) was captured by sequencing in a study of T cells after posttransplantation cyclophosphamide. As regards this clone: What it binds is not known.

Points from the study as a whole: Donor-recipient repertoire similarity was low at 1-2 months, rising over year one.

The CDR3 length is 13 residues. V was trimmed by 1 base and J by 8 bases, leaving 11 bases between them. CDR1 is SGHDN, CDR2 FVKESK, per germline. This table comes from immunoSEQ multiplex PCR, and its TCRdb copy is limited to in-frame clones, with some not included. Seen here are fewer than 20,000 clones, 65% to 75% observed once, and the top ten hold roughly a quarter. Busulfan-fludarabine conditioning, marrow transplant, and cyclophosphamide on days +3 and +4 were administered. V and J are TRBV14 and TRBJ1-2, with D unresolved. Material: PBMCs, obtained after an allogeneic stem cell transplant with post-transplant cyclophosphamide. This TCR came from a young adult male patient who received an allogeneic stem cell transplant from a related donor, was CMV-positive, and had acute GVHD only. Some T cells may be the graft donor's. CDR3 sequence reads: CASSQVGRRGYTF. The CDR3 DNA sequence: TGTGCCAGCAGCCAAGTAGGGAGACGCGGCTACACCTTC.